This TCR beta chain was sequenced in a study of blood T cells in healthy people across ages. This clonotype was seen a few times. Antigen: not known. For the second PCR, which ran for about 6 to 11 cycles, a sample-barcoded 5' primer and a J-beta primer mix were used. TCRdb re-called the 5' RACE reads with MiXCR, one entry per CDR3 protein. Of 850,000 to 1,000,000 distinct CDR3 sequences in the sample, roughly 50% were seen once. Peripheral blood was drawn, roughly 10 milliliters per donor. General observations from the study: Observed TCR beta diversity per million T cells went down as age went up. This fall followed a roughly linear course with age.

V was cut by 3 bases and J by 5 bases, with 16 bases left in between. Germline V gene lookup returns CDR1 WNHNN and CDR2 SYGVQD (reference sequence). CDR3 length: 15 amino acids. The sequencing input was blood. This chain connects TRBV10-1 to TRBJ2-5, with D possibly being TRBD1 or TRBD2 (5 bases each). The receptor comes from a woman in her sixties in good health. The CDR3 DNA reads TGCGCCAGCAGTGATAATCAGGGTAGGAGGGAGACCCAGTACTTC. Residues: CASSDNQGRRETQYF.